The sequence of this T cell receptor (beta chain) was determined in a study of human T cells and chemical hapten exposure (dated by TCRdb to 2020 to 2023). At the level of the whole study: For sensitization, 2% DPC in acetone was applied to an approximately 2 cm by approximately 2 cm area of upper inner arm skin. Patients additionally received weekly therapeutic DPC doses to the scalp throughout the approximately 25-week study period. Patch testing was done on the upper back using Finn chambers containing 0.01% DPC, and results were scored after 6 days according to International Contact Dermatitis Research Group standards. Most of the patients in the cohort were female, and the cohort covered alopecia areata with under or over 50% scalp involvement, alopecia totalis and alopecia universalis. Libraries were pooled for sequencing, and per-sample TCR yields varied mainly because of small differences in library volumes within the pool. This study followed changes in the peripheral blood TCR repertoire in vivo during primary and secondary sensitization of alopecia patients to the hapten diphenylcyclopropenone (DPC). Blood samples were taken from patients before sensitization (week 0) and then at 2, 6 and about 24 weeks after DPC sensitization. About 29 alopecia patients gave blood for TCR sequencing at one to four time points (pre-sensitization, 2, 6 and 24 weeks).

Regarding this clonotype: What this receptor recognizes is not known. One base away there is no much larger clone; base qualities are not given.

The full study reports these points: DPC sensitization did not change the number of TCRs with a frequency above 1 in 1000, and there was no evidence of changes in global repertoire structure. A positive correlation was found between the number of PT1 expanded TCRs and patch test score, with significance reached at thresholds 8, 16 and 32 but not 4. Because every patient had alopecia, a presumed autoimmune disease, the patients' immune response might differ from that of healthy individuals. Significantly more large CDR3 similarity clusters were formed by expanded TCRs than by pre-sensitization or healthy control sets, consistent with antigen-driven responses. Repeated subsampling changed both the strength of the expansion versus patch-test correlation and the threshold at which that correlation became significant.

From the cysteine through the phenylalanine, the CDR3 covers 17 amino acids. The sequence is cut down to CDR3 DNA, 51 bases in frame from base 1. V is clipped by 6 bases and J by 0 bases, and the sequence between their germline boundaries is 16 bases long. The germline V gene yields SGDLS for CDR1 and YYNGEE for CDR2. Taken with the paper, the label for time point translates to: pre-sensitization, week 0. Taken with the paper, the label for treatment or condition translates to: therapeutic diphenylcyclopropenone sensitization with weekly scalp DPC. At every patch-test visit, the blood draw took place before the patch test was put on. To be eligible, patients had to be aged 18 to 70, diagnosed with alopecia and judged suitable for DPC therapy, while pregnant patients were excluded. Total RNA was extracted from unfractionated whole blood collected in Tempus Blood RNA tubes. Library preparation used RACE. TCRdb shows the sequencer as NextSeq 500. During library preparation, unique molecular identifiers were attached to individual cDNA molecules so that TCRs could be counted in a quantitative, reproducible way. From each blood RNA sample, both TCR alpha and TCR beta chains were sequenced. Per the original workflow: Samples had a median of roughly 98,000 TCRs, with a range from roughly 20,000 to 690,600. The Decombinator software suite was used to annotate the V, J and CDR3 of the TCR reads. To make PS versus PT1 abundance plots, every sample was subsampled to the same number of TCRs (28,000). Expanded TCRs were defined as absent before sensitization and observed at least eight times at the 2-week time point. The public reads were reanalyzed by TCRdb: fastp trimming at Q25, MiXCR alignment, in-frame beta chains only. Identical CDR3 protein sequences are pooled into one entry, listed with their most common genes and DNA. The V and J calls reflect TCRdb's pipeline rather than the authors' work. Counted in this sample were about 350,000 distinct CDR3 sequences; 5% to 6.5% of them appeared once. The top ten hold approximately 8.2% of the sample.

This receptor chain uses TRBV9 and TRBJ2-6, with the D gene tentatively TRBD1 or TRBD2, based on 6 matching bases in each. The sequenced sample was whole blood, obtained in connection with sensitization to the hapten diphenylcyclopropenone (DPC). The TCR originated in a woman between 18 and 30 years old with alopecia areata. Some clones in this sample may be carry-over from other donors' samples. The sequenced DNA is TGTGCCAGCACCCCGGGGGCGGGTTACTCTGGGGCCAACGTCCTGACTTTC. The translation is CASTPGAGYSGANVLTF.